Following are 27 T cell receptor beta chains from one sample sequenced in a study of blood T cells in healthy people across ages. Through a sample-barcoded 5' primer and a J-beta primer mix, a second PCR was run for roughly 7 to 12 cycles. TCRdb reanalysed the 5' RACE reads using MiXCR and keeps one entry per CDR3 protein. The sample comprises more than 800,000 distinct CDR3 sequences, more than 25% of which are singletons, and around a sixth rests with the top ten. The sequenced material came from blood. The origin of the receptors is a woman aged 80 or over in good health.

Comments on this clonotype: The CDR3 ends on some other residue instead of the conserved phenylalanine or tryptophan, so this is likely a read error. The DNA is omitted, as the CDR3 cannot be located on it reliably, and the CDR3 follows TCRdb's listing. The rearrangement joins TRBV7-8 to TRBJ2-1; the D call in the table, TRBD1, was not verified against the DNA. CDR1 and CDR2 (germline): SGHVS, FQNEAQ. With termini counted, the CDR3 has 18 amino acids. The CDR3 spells CASSLGRQGALGGYTFGS.

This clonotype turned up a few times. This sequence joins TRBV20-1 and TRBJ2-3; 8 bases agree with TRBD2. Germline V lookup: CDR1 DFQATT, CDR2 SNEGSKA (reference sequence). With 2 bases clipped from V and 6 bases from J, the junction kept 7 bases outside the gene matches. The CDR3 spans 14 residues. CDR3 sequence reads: CSARLAGLGDTQYF. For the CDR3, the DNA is TGCAGTGCTAGACTAGCGGGCCTCGGGGATACGCAGTATTTT.

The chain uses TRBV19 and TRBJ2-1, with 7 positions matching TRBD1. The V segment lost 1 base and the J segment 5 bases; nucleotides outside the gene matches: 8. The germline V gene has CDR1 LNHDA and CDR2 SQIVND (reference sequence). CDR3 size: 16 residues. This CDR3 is CASSIGGDRDHNEQFF. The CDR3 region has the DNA TGTGCCAGTAGTATAGGCGGAGACAGGGATCACAATGAGCAGTTCTTC.

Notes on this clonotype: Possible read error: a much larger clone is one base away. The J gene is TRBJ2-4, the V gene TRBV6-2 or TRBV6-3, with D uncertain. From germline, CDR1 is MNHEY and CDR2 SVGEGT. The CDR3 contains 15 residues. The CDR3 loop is CAGSYRSLAKNIQYF. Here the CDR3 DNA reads TGTGCCGGCAGTTACCGGTCCCTAGCCAAAAACATTCAGTACTTC.

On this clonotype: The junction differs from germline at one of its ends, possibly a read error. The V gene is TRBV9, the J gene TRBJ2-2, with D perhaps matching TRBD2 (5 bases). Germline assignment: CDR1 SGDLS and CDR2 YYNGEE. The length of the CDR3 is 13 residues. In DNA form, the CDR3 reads TGTGCCAGCAGCGTAGCGAGTAACGGGGAGCGGTTTTTT. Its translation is CASSVASNGERFF.

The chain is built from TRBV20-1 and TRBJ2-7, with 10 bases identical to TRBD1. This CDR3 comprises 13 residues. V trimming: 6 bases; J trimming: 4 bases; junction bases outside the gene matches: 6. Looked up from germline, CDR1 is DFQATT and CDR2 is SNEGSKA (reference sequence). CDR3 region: CSAARDRGYEQYF. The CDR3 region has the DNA TGCAGTGCAGCCCGGGACAGGGGTTACGAGCAGTACTTC.

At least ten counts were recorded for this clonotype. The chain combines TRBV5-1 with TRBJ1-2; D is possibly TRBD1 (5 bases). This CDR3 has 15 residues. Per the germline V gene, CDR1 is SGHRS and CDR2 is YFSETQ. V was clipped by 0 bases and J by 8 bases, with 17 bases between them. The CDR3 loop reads CASSLGGSNTEGYTF. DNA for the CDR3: TGCGCCAGCAGCTTGGGGGGCTCTAACACAGAGGGCTACACCTTC.

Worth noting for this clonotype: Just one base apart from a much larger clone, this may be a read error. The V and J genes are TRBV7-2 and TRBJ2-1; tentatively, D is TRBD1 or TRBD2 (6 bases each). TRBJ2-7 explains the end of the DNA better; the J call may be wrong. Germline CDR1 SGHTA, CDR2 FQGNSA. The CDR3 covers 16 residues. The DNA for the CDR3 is TGTGCCAGCAGGTATGGGGGGCCGCCCTCCTACAATGAGCAGTACTTC. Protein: CASRYGGPPSYNEQYF.

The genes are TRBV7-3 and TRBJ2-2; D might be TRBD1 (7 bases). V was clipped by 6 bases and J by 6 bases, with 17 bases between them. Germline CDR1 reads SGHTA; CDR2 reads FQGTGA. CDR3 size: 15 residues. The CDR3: CASRDQGGGAGELFF. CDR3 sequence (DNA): TGTGCCAGCAGGGACCAGGGGGGTGGAGCCGGGGAGCTGTTTTTT.

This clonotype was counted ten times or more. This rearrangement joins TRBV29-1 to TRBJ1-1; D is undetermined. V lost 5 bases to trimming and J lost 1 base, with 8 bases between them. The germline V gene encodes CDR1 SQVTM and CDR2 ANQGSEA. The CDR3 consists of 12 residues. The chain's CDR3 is CSVSRQNTEAFF. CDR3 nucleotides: TGCAGCGTTTCCAGGCAGAACACTGAAGCTTTCTTT. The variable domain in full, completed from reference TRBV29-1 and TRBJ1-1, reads SAVISQKPSRDICQRGTSLTIQCQVDSQVTMMFWYRQQPGQSLTLIATANQGSEATYESGFVIDKFPISRPNLTFSTLTVSNMSPEDSSIYLCSVSRQNTEAFFGQGTRLTVV.

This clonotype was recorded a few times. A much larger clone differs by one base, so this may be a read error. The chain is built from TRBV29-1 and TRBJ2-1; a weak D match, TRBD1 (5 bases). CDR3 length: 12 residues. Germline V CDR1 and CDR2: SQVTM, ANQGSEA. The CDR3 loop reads CSIEQGPNEQFF. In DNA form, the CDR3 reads TGCAGCATTGAGCAGGGCCCCAATGAGCAGTTCTTC.

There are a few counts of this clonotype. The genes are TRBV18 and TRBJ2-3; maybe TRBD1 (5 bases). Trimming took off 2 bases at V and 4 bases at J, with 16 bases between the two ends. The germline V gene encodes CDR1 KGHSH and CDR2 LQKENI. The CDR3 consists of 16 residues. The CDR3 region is CASSPYRTQPPDTQYF. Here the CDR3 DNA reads TGTGCCAGCTCACCATATAGGACACAACCCCCAGATACGCAGTATTTT. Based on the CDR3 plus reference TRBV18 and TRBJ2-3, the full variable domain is NAGVMQNPRHLVRRRGQEARLRCSPMKGHSHVYWYRQLPEEGLKFMVYLQKENIIDESGMPKERFSAEFPKEGPSILRIQQVVRGDSAAYFCASSPYRTQPPDTQYFGPGTRLTVL.

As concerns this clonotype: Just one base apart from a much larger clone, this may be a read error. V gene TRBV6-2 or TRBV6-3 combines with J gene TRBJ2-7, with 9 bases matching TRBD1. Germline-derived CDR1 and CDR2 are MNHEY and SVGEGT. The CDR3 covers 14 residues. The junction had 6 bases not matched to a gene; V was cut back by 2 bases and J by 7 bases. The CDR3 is CASSYMDRGHEQYF. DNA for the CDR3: TGTGCCAGCAGTTACATGGACAGGGGCCATGAGCAGTACTTC.

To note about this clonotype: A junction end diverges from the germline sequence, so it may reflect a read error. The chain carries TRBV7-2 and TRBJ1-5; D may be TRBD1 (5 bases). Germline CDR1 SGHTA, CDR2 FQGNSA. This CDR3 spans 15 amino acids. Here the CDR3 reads CASSVAKGTRQPQHF. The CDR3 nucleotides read TGTGCCAGCAGCGTAGCGAAGGGGACGAGGCAGCCCCAGCATTTT.

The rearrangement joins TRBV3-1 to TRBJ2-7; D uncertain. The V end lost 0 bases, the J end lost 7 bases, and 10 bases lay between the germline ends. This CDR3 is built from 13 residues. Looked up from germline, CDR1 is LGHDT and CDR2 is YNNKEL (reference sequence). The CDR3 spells CASSQDSLWEQYF. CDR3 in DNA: TGTGCCAGCAGCCAAGACAGTTTGTGGGAGCAGTACTTC.

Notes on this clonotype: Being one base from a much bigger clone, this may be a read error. CDR3 residues: CASSYVFNEQLF. The CDR3 DNA is TGTGCCAGCAGTTACGTCTTCAATGAGCAGTTATTC. The chain uses TRBV6-2 or TRBV6-3 and TRBJ2-1; D not resolved. CDR1 and CDR2 (germline): MNHEY, SVGEGT. The CDR3 length is 12 residues.

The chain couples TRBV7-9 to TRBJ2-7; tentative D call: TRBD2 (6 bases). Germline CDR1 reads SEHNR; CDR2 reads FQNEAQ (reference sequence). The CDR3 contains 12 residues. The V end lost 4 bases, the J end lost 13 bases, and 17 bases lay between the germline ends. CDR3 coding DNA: TGTGCCAGCAGCTCAATCGTGACTAGGAATTACTTC. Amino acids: CASSSIVTRNYF.

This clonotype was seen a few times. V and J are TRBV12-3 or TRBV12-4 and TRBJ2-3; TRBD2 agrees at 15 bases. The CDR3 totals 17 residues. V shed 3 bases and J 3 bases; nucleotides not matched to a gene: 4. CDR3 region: CASSFGTSGGRTDTQYF. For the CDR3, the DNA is TGTGCCAGCAGTTTTGGGACTAGCGGGGGGCGGACAGATACGCAGTATTTT.

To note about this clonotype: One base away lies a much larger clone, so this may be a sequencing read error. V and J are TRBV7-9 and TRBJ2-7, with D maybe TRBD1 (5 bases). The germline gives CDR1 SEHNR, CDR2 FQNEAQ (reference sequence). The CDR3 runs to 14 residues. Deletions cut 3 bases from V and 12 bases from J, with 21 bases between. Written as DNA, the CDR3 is TGTGCCAGCAGCTTTGCTACAGGTTATGAGACCCGGTACTTC. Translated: CASSFATGYETRYF.

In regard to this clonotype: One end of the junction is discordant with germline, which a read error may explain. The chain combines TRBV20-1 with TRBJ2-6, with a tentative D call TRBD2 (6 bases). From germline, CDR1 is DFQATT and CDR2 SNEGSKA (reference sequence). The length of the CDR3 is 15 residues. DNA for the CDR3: TGCAGTGCTAGAAAAGGGGACTCCGGGGCCAACGTCCGGACTTTC. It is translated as CSARKGDSGANVRTF.

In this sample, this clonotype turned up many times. CDR3: CSAPGTGPETQYF. CDR3 nucleotide sequence: TGCAGTGCCCCCGGGACAGGGCCAGAGACCCAGTACTTC. This chain uses TRBV20-1 with TRBJ2-5; TRBD1 matches at 9 bases. Per germline, CDR1 DFQATT and CDR2 SNEGSKA (reference sequence). CDR3 length: 13 residues. The ends lost 6 bases at V and 4 bases at J; junction bases unmatched: 6.

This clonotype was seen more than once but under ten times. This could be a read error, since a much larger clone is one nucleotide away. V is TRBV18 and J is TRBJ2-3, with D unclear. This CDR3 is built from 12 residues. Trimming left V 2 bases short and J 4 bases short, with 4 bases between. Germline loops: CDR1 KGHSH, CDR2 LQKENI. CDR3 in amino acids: CASSPCADTQYF. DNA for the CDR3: TGTGCCAGCTCACCATGTGCAGATACGCAGTATTTT.

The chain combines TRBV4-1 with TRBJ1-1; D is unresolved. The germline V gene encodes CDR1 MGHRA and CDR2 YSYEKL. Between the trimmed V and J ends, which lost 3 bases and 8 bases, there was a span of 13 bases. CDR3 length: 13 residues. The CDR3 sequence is CASSQSEWGEAFF. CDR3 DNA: TGCGCCAGCAGCCAGTCCGAATGGGGAGAAGCTTTCTTT.

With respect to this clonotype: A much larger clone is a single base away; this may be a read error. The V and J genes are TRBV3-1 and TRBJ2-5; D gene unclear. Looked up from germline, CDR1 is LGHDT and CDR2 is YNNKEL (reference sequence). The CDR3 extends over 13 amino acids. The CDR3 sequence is CASSKGVQEAQYF. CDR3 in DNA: TGTGCCAGCAGCAAAGGCGTACAAGAGGCCCAGTACTTC.

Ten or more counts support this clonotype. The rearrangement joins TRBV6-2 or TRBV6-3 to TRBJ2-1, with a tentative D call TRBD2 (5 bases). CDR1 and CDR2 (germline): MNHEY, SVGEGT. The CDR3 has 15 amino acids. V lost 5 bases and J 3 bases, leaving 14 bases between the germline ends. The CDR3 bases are TGTGCCAGCAGTCGGGGAATCGGAAACTACAATGAGCAGTTCTTC. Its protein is CASSRGIGNYNEQFF.

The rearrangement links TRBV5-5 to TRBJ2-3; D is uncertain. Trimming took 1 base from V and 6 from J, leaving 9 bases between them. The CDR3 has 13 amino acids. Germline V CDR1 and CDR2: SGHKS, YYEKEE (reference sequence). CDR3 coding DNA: TGTGCCAGCAGCTTGCTATTTAAGGATACGCAGTATTTT. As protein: CASSLLFKDTQYF.

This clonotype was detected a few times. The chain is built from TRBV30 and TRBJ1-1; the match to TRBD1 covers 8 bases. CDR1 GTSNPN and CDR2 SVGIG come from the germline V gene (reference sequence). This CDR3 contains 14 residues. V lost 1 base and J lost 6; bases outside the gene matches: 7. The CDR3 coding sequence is TGTGCCTGGAGTGAGATTGACAGGGGACCTGAAGCTTTCTTT. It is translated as CAWSEIDRGPEAFF.